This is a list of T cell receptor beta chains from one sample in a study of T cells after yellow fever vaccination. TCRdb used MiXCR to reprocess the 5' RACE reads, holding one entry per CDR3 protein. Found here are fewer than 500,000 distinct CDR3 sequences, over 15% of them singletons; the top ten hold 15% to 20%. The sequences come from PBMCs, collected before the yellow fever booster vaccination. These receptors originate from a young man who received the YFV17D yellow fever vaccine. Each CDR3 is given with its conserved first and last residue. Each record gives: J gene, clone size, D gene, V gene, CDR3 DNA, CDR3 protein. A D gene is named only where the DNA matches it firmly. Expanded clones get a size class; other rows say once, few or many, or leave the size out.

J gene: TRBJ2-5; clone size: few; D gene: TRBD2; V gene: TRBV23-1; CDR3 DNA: TGCGCCACTTGGACTAGCGGGGTAAAAGAGACCCAGTACTTC; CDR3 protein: CATWTSGVKETQYF
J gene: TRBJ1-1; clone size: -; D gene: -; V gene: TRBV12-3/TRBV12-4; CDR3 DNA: TGTGCCAGCAGTGACTCGGTGGCGCGGTCGGAAGCTTTCTTT; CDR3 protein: CASSDSVARSEAFF
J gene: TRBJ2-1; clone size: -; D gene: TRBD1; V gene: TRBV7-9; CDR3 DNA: TGTGCCAGCAGCTCGACAGGGTACAATGAGCAGTTCTTC; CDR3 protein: CASSSTGYNEQFF
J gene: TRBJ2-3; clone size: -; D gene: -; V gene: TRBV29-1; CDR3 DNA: TGCAGCGCGACCGGCGCGCAGTCAGATACGCAGTATTTT; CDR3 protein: CSATGAQSDTQYF
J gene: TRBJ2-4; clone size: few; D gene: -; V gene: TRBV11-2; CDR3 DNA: TGTGCCAGCAGCTTAGGGGGCGCTCAAAACATTCAGTACTTC; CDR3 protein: CASSLGGAQNIQYF
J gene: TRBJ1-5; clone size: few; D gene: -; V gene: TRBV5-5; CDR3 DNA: TGTGCCAGCAGTTCAGAAAATCAGCCCCAGCATTTT; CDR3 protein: CASSSENQPQHF
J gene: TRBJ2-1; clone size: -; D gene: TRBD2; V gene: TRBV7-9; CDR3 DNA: TGTGCCAGCAGCCCTAGCGGGACTTGGCAGTTCTTC; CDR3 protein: CASSPSGTWQFF
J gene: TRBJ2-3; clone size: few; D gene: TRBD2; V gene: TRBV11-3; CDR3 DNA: TGTGCCAGCAGCTCCGGGACTAGCGGCTCCGATACGCAGTATTTT; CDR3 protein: CASSSGTSGSDTQYF
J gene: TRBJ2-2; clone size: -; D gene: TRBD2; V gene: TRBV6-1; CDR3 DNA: TGTGCCAGCAGTGAGGGACTAGCGGCCACCGGGGAGCTGTTTTTT; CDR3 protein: CASSEGLAATGELFF
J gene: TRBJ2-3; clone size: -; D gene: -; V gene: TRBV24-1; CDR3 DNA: TGTGCCACCAGTGAGCGGGGCGCCTCAGCAGATACGCAGTATTTT; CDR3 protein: CATSERGASADTQYF
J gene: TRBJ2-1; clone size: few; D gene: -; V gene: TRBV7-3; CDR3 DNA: TGTGCCAGCAGCCCCGCGGGGACCAATGAGCAGTTCTTC; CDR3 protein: CASSPAGTNEQFF
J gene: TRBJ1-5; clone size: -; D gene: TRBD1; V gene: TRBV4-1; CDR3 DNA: TGCGCCAGCAGCCATACCGGGACAGGGGACGACTACAATCAGCCCCAGCATTTT; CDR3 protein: CASSHTGTGDDYNQPQHF
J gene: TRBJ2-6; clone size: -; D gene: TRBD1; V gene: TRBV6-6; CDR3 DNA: TGTGCCAGCAGTTACCCGCGGGACAGGGTTCGGGCCAACGTCCTGACTTTC; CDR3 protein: CASSYPRDRVRANVLTF
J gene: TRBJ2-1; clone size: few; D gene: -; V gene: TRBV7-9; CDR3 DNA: TGTGCCAGCAGCCACCGACTCGGCTCTGGCTCCTACAATGAGCAGTTCTTC; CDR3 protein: CASSHRLGSGSYNEQFF
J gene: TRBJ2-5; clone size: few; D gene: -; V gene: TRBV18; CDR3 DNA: TGTGCCAGCTCACTCATAATAACCAACCAAGAGACCCAGTACTTC; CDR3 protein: CASSLIITNQETQYF
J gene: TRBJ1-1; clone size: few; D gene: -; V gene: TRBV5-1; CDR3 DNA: TGCGCCAGCAGCTTGGAAGTGATCGGGATGAACACTGAAGCTTTCTTT; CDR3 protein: CASSLEVIGMNTEAFF
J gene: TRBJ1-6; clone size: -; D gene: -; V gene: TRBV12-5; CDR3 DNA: TGTGCTAGTGGTTTAGCCACCCCCGGGACGCTCAATAATTCACCCCTCCACTTT; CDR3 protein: CASGLATPGTLNNSPLHF
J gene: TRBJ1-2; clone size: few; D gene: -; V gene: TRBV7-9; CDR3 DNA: TGTGCCAGCAGCTTAGTTGTGGCGTTTGTTGGCTACACCTTC; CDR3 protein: CASSLVVAFVGYTF
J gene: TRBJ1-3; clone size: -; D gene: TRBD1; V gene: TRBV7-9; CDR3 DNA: TGTGCCAGCAGCACTCGGACAGGGCAGGGAGGAAACACCATATATTTT; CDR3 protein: CASSTRTGQGGNTIYF
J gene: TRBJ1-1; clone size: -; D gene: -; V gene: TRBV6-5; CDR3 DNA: TGTGCCAGCAGTTACGGGGTGGGAACTGAAGCTTTCTTT; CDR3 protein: CASSYGVGTEAFF
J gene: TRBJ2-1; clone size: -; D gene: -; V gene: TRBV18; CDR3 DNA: TGTGCCAGCTCAGGGACGGTTTACAATGATCAGTTCTTC; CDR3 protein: CASSGTVYNDQFF
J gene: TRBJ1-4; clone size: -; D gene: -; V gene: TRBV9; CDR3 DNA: TGTGCCAGCAGCCACTCTTCGGGTACCCACTTTGAAAAACTGTTTTTT; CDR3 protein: CASSHSSGTHFEKLFF
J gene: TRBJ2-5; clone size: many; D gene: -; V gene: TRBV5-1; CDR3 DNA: TGCGCCAGCAGCCCGCGGCCCCAAGAGACCCAGTACTTC; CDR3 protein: CASSPRPQETQYF
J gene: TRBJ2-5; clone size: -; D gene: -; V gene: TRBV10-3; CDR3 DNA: TGTGCCATCAGGATTAGTGGGGAAGAGACCCAGTACTTC; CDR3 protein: CAIRISGEETQYF
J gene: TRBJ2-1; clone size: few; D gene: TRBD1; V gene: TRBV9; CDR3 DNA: TGTGCCAGCAGCGTACTGGGACAGGGTAACTACAATGAGCAGTTCTTC; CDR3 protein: CASSVLGQGNYNEQFF
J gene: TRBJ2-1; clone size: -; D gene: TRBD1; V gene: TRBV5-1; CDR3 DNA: TGCGCCAGCGGGACAGGGACCTACAATGAGCAGTTCTTC; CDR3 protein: CASGTGTYNEQFF
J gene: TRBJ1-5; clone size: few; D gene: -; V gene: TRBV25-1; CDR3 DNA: TGTGCCAGCAGCGCAGGGGTCGGGAGCAATCAGCCCCAGCATTTT; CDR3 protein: CASSAGVGSNQPQHF
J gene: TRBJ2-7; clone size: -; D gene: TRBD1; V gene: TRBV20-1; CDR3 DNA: TGCAGTGCTAGGAAAAAGTTGACAGGGGAGTCCGAGCAGTACTTC; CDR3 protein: CSARKKLTGESEQYF